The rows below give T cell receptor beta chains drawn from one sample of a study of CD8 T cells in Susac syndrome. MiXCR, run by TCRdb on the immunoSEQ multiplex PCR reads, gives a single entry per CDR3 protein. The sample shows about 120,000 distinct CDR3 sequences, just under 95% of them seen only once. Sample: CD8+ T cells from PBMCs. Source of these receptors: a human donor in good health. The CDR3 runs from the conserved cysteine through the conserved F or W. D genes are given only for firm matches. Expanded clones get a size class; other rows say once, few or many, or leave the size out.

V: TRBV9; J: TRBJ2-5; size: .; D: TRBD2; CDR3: CASTESGGGETQYF; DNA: TGTGCCAGCACGGAAAGCGGGGGGGGAGAGACCCAGTACTTC
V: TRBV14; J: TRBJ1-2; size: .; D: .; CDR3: CASSHLGRQNYGYTF; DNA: TGTGCCAGCAGCCACCTCGGAAGGCAAAACTATGGCTACACCTTC
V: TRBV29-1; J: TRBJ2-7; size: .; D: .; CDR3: CSVETRGSSYEQYF; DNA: TGCAGCGTTGAGACCAGGGGCAGCTCCTACGAGCAGTACTTC
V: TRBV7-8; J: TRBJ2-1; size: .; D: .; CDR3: CASSLALKQALNNEQFF; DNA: TGTGCCAGCAGCTTAGCGCTAAAACAGGCGTTAAACAATGAGCAGTTCTTC
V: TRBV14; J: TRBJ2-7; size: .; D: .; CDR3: CASSERGRASYEQYF; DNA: TGTGCCAGCAGCGAAAGGGGGAGGGCCTCCTACGAGCAGTACTTC
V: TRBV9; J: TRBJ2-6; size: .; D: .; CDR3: CASSLGNPGANVLTF; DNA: TGTGCCAGCAGCCTCGGAAATCCTGGGGCCAACGTCCTGACTTTC
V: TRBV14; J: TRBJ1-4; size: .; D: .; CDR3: CASSQDFGEKLFF; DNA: TGTGCCAGCAGCCAAGATTTCGGCGAAAAACTGTTTTTT
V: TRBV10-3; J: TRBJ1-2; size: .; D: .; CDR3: CAISDRGYYGYTF; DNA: TGTGCCATCAGTGACCGGGGGTACTATGGCTACACCTTC
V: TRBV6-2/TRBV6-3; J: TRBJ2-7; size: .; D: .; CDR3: CASRRDNEQYF; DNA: TGTGCCAGCAGGCGGGACAACGAGCAGTACTTC
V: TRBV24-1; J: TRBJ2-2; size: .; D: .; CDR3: CATSLSDTGELFF; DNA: TGTGCCACCAGTCTCTCAGACACCGGGGAGCTGTTTTTT
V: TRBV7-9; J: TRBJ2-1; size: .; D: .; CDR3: CASSFDNEQFF; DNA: TGTGCCAGCAGCTTTGACAATGAGCAGTTCTTC
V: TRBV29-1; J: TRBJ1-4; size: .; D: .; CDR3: CSVFFPGQGREKLFF; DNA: TGCAGCGTGTTCTTCCCGGGGCAGGGACGTGAAAAACTGTTTTTT
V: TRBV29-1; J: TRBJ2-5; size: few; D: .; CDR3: CSVERSETSETQYF; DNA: TGCAGCGTTGAAAGGAGCGAGACTAGTGAGACCCAGTACTTC
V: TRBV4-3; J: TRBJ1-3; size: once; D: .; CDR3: CASSQGVAANTIYF; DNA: TGCGCCAGCAGCCAAGGAGTCGCCGCGAACACCATATATTTT
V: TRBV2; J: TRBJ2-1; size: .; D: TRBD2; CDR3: CASSVLAGLDTGEQFF; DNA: TGTGCCAGCAGTGTCCTAGCGGGGCTTGATACGGGTGAGCAGTTCTTC
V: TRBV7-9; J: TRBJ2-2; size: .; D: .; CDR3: CASSFLLPDSTGELFF; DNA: TGTGCCAGCAGCTTCCTACTCCCGGACAGCACCGGGGAGCTGTTTTTT
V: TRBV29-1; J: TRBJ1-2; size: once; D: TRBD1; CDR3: CSANRQGGNGYTF; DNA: TGCAGCGCCAACCGACAGGGAGGTAATGGCTACACCTTC
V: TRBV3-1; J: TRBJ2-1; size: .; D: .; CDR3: CASSQAKRAYNEQFF; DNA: TGTGCCAGCAGCCAAGCGAAGCGGGCCTACAATGAGCAGTTCTTC
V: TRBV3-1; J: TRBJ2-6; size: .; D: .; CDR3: CASSQSRRGQSSGANVLTF; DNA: TGTGCCAGCAGCCAGAGTAGGAGAGGACAGAGTTCCGGGGCCAACGTCCTGACTTTC
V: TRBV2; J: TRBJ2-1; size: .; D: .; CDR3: CASLDYNEQFF; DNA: TGTGCCAGCCTTGACTACAATGAGCAGTTCTTC
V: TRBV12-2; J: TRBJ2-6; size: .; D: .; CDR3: CASRLGGYGANVLTF; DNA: TGTGCAAGTCGCTTAGGAGGCTATGGGGCCAACGTCCTGACTTTC
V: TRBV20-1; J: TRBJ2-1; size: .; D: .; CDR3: CSARVTDVDEQFF; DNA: TGCAGTGCTAGGGTTACAGACGTAGATGAGCAGTTCTTC
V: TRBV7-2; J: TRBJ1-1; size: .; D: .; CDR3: CASSPFIQGNTEAFF; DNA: TGTGCCAGCAGCCCGTTTATCCAGGGGAACACTGAAGCTTTCTTT
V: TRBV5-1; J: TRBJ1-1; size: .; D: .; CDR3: CASSLDPAANTEAFF; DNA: TGCGCCAGCAGCTTGGATCCCGCGGCGAACACTGAAGCTTTCTTT
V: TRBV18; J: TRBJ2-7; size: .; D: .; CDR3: CASSLRDGVSYEQYF; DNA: TGTGCCAGCTCACTCCGGGACGGGGTCTCCTACGAGCAGTACTTC
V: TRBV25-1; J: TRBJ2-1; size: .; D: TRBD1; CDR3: CASSHRQGRSSYNEQFF; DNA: TGTGCCAGCAGTCATCGACAGGGCCGGAGCTCCTACAATGAGCAGTTCTTC
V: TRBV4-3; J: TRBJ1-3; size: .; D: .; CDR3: CASSLQQGSGNTIYF; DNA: TGCGCCAGCAGCCTCCAACAGGGCTCTGGAAACACCATATATTTT
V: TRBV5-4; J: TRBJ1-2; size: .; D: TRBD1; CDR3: CASSPGQTNYGYTF; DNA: TGTGCCAGCAGCCCGGGACAGACTAACTATGGCTACACCTTC
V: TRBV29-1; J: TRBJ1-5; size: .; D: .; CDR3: CSVKGMDSNQPQHF; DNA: TGCAGCGTCAAGGGAATGGATAGCAATCAGCCCCAGCATTTT
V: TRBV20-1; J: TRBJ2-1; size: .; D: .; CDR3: CSAVGGAYNEQFF; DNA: TGCAGTGCCGTGGGGGGCGCTTACAATGAGCAGTTCTTC
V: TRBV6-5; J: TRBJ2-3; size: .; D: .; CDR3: CASTLDGNTQYF; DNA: TGTGCCAGCACCCTGGACGGGAATACGCAGTATTTT
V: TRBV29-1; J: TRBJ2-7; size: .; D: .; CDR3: CSVAGAEHASEQYF; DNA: TGCAGCGTCGCCGGGGCAGAACACGCCAGCGAGCAGTACTTC
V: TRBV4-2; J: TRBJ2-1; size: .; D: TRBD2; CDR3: CASSQAASGSYNEQFF; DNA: TGTGCCAGCAGCCAAGCAGCTAGCGGGTCCTACAATGAGCAGTTCTTC
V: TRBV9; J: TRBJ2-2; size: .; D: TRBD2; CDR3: CASSVASGRNTGELFF; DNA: TGTGCCAGCAGCGTAGCCAGCGGGAGGAACACCGGGGAGCTGTTTTTT
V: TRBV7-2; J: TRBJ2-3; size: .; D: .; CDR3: CASSLDLSTQYF; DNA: TGTGCCAGCAGCTTAGATCTTAGTACGCAGTATTTT
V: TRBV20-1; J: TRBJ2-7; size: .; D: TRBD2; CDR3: CSTNPGTNSYEQYF; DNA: TGCAGTACTAACCCCGGGACTAACTCCTACGAGCAGTACTTC
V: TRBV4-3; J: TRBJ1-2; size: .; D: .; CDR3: CASSRSRASENYGYTF; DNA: TGCGCCAGCAGCCGTTCTCGTGCGTCAGAGAACTATGGCTACACCTTC
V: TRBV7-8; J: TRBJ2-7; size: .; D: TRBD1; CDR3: CASSSGPGDRVILFSYEQYF; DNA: TGTGCCAGCAGCTCTGGTCCGGGGGACAGGGTCATTCTTTTCTCCTACGAGCAGTACTTC
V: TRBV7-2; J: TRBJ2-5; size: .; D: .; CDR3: CASSLVAPETQYF; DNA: TGTGCCAGCAGCTTAGTGGCTCCGGAGACCCAGTACTTC
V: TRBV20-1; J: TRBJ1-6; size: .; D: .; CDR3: CSARDFNSSYNSPLHF; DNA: TGCAGTGCTAGAGATTTTAACAGCTCCTATAATTCACCCCTCCACTTT
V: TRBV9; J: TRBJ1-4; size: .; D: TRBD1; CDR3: CASSGTGGTEKLFF; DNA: TGTGCCAGCAGCGGGACAGGGGGAACGGAAAAACTGTTTTTT
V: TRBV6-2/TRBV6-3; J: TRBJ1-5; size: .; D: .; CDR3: CASSDHGGVSNQPQHF; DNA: TGTGCCAGCAGTGACCACGGGGGGGTCAGCAATCAGCCCCAGCATTTT
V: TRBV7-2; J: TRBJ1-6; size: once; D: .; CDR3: CASSLFRGRESPLHF; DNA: .